The source of this T cell receptor (beta chain) is a study of graft-versus-host responses after intestinal transplantation. Turning to the study itself: All recipients got anti-thymocyte globulin induction, then tacrolimus and steroids for three to four years.

The CDR3 contains 16 residues. The germline V gene encodes CDR1 LGHNA and CDR2 YNFKEQ. The V gene lost 1 base and the J gene lost 0 bases, with 10 bases spanning the gap. Data came from immunoSEQ multiplex PCR; TCRdb stores just in-frame clones and leaves some out. The sample consists of about 130,000 clones, 85% to 95% of them appearing once. About this clone: Its antigen is still unknown.

This chain connects TRBV4-2 to TRBJ2-4; tentative D call: TRBD1 (5 bases). Sequenced here: unstimulated CD4+ T cells sorted from spleen or lymph node cells, sampled before intestinal transplant. The TCR comes from a human donor who received an intestinal transplant. In nucleotides, the CDR3 is TGTGCCAGCAGCCAAGGAAGGACACAAGCCAAAAACATTCAGTACTTC. It translates to CASSQGRTQAKNIQYF.